These 26 T cell receptor beta chains were all obtained from the same sample, sequenced in a study of technical replicates of blood from a few donors. TCRdb keeps only in-frame clones here, not all; method: immunoSEQ multiplex PCR. The profile shows approximately 76,000 clones, roughly nine tenths of them singletons. Sequencing used T cells isolated from PBMCs. These receptors all stem from a human donor in good health.

This chain links TRBV19 with TRBJ1-5; D not resolved. V was shortened by 9 bases and J by 6 bases, with 21 bases between the two germline ends. Per germline, CDR1 LNHDA and CDR2 SQIVND (reference sequence). The CDR3 covers 15 residues. CDR3 protein: CASQPLGEGGQPQHF. CDR3 coding DNA: TGTGCCAGCCAACCCTTGGGAGAGGGAGGTCAGCCCCAGCATTTT.

This rearrangement joins TRBV6-6 to TRBJ2-2; 8 nucleotides match TRBD2. The CDR3 covers 14 residues. Trimming cost V 6 bases and J 4 bases; bases outside gene matches: 4. Germline CDR1 reads MNHNY; CDR2 reads SVGAGI (reference sequence). The CDR3 nucleotides are TGTGCCAGCAGCCCCCGGGAGGGCACCGGGGAGCTGTTTTTT. It translates to CASSPREGTGELFF.

V usage is TRBV25-1 and J usage is TRBJ1-4, with 7 bases identical to TRBD1. Germline V gene lookup returns CDR1 MGHDK and CDR2 SYGVNS. The V and J ends lost 5 bases and 2 bases, in that order; junction bases with no gene match: 5. The CDR3 sequence is 15 residues long. This CDR3 reads CASSNKGATNEKLFF. CDR3 sequence (DNA): TGTGCCAGCAGTAATAAGGGGGCCACTAATGAAAAACTGTTTTTT.

V is TRBV13 and J is TRBJ1-4; TRBD1 matches 7 bases. CDR1 and CDR2 (germline): PRHDT, FYEKMQ (reference sequence). V dropped 3 bases and J dropped 3; count of bases not matched to a gene: 7. CDR3 length: 16 residues. The CDR3, as DNA: TGTGCCAGCAGCTTGGGAAAGGGGGCTTCTAATGAAAAACTGTTTTTT. Its protein product is CASSLGKGASNEKLFF.

The chain employs TRBV6-1 and TRBJ2-2, with unresolved D. Germline values: CDR1 MNHNS, CDR2 SASEGT. CDR3 size: 15 residues. Trimming pared 2 bases from V and 0 bases from J, leaving 7 bases between. The CDR3 loop is CASSEFSANTGELFF. Written as DNA, the CDR3 is TGTGCCAGCAGTGAATTCAGCGCGAACACCGGGGAGCTGTTTTTT.

To note about this clone: This likely comes from a read error, as the CDR3 has no conserved phenylalanine or tryptophan at its end. The DNA is omitted, as the CDR3 cannot be located on it reliably, and the CDR3 follows TCRdb's listing. The chain couples TRBV11-2 to TRBJ1-1; the D call of TRBD1 is as the table states it, not checked on the DNA. The CDR3 is 11 residues long, ends included. CDR1 is SGHAT and CDR2 is FQNNGV in the germline V gene. CDR3 residues: CASSLPSGAAV.

The chain has TRBV5-1 and TRBJ1-1, with 12 nucleotides matching TRBD1. This CDR3 has 16 residues. After removal of 4 bases from V and 5 bases from J, the junction contained 9 bases not matched to a gene. Germline V gene lookup returns CDR1 SGHRS and CDR2 YFSETQ. In DNA, the CDR3 is TGCGCCAGCAGCCCGGGACAGGGGGCTTTAGGGACTGAAGCTTTCTTT. Translated: CASSPGQGALGTEAFF.

The CDR3 spells CASSAQGRGKNIQYF. DNA for the CDR3: TGTGCCAGCAGCGCACAGGGTCGAGGCAAAAACATTCAGTACTTC. The chain is built from TRBV6-5 and TRBJ2-4; the D gene is possibly TRBD1 (6 bases). Trimming stripped 6 bases from V and 3 bases from J, with 15 bases between. Germline V gives CDR1 MNHEY, CDR2 SVGAGI. The length of the CDR3 is 15 residues.

This sequence joins TRBV7-9 and TRBJ2-5; D uncertain. Germline assignment: CDR1 SEHNR and CDR2 FQNEAQ (reference sequence). The CDR3 has 14 residues. V gave up 6 bases and J gave up 4 bases, with 15 bases separating them. The CDR3 here is CASRDGSPGETQYF. In nucleotides, the CDR3 is TGTGCCAGCAGAGACGGGTCCCCGGGAGAGACCCAGTACTTC.

The chain couples TRBV28 to TRBJ1-1; unclear D gene. V lost 8 bases, J lost 6 bases, and 13 bases lay in between. From germline, CDR1 is MDHEN and CDR2 SYDVKM. This CDR3 spans 12 amino acids. CDR3 nucleotide sequence: TGTGCCAGCCTTAGTTCCCCGCCTGAAGCTTTCTTT. It yields the protein CASLSSPPEAFF.

Concerning this clone itself: This specimen includes other DNA sequences encoding the same CDR3. The genes are TRBV4-1 and TRBJ2-7, with no clear D. Germline V gene lookup returns CDR1 MGHRA and CDR2 YSYEKL. V dropped 1 base and J dropped 4 bases, with 5 bases sitting between them. The CDR3 is 12 amino acids. CDR3 sequence reads: CASSQAGYEQYF. The CDR3 DNA sequence: TGCGCCAGCAGCCAAGCGGGTTACGAGCAGTACTTC.

CDR3 loop: CASSRRDKGFPGQETQYF. For the CDR3, the DNA is TGTGCCAGCTCACGCCGGGACAAAGGATTCCCCGGGCAAGAGACCCAGTACTTC. The chain combines TRBV18 with TRBJ2-5; a possible D gene is TRBD1 (6 bases). Deletions cut 4 bases from V and 2 bases from J, with 23 bases between. The CDR3 totals 18 residues. Germline assignment: CDR1 KGHSH and CDR2 LQKENI.

The chain joins TRBV28 to TRBJ2-7, with 13 bases fitting TRBD2. Germline V CDR1 and CDR2: MDHEN, SYDVKM. The CDR3 has 21 residues. After removal of 4 bases from V and 6 bases from J, the junction contained 24 bases not matched to a gene. The CDR3: CASSYGLAGAGRTRAGPEQYF. The CDR3 DNA sequence: TGTGCCAGCAGTTATGGACTAGCGGGAGCTGGCCGAACCCGGGCTGGTCCCGAGCAGTACTTC. The full variable domain, with the rest looked up from reference TRBV28 and TRBJ2-7, is DVKVTQSSRYLVKRTGEKVFLECVQDMDHENMFWYRQDPGLGLRLIYFSYDVKMKEKGDIPEGYSVSREKKERFSLILESASTNQTSMYLCASSYGLAGAGRTRAGPEQYFGPGTRLTVT.

The CDR3 spells CASSAGPRASYNEQFF. The DNA of the CDR3 is TGTGCCAGCAGCGCCGGTCCCAGGGCCTCCTACAATGAGCAGTTCTTC. The chain carries TRBV11-3 and TRBJ2-1; possible D gene TRBD1, 5 bases. Trimming pared 5 bases from V and 0 bases from J, leaving 14 bases between. The CDR3 totals 16 residues. The V gene's germline CDR1 is SGHNT and CDR2 YENEEA.

The count of this clone is one. V gene TRBV19 combines with J gene TRBJ2-6, with a tentative D call TRBD2 (5 bases). From germline, CDR1 is LNHDA and CDR2 SQIVND (reference sequence). The CDR3 length is 15 residues. Trimming removed 3 bases from V and 2 bases from J, with 8 bases in between. In DNA, the CDR3 is TGTGCCAGTAGTATTGGAGGCGCTGGGGCCAACGTCCTGACTTTC. Translated: CASSIGGAGANVLTF.

V usage is TRBV4-2 and J usage is TRBJ2-1, with a possible D match to TRBD2 (7 bases). The CDR3 loop spans 16 amino acids. The germline gives CDR1 LGHNA, CDR2 YNFKEQ. Trimming removed 0 bases at V and 9 bases at J, with 18 bases between. The CDR3 region has the DNA TGTGCCAGCAGCCAAGAAGAGGGGGGGCCTCAGGGTGAGCAGTTCTTC. This translates into CASSQEEGGPQGEQFF.

This clone appeared once. In DNA, the CDR3 is TGTGCCAGCAGTGGGGGCTTCAGGGAGACCCAGTACTTC. It codes for CASSGGFRETQYF. The V gene is TRBV6-1, the J gene TRBJ2-5, with D perhaps TRBD1 (5 bases). The CDR3 runs 13 residues. Germline values: CDR1 MNHNS, CDR2 SASEGT. V was cut by 4 bases and J by 5 bases, with 11 bases left in between.

CDR3 in DNA: TGTGCCAGCAGCCCCTTACCGGGACTCAGAATGAACACTGAAGCTTTCTTT. Its translation is CASSPLPGLRMNTEAFF. This sequence joins TRBV7-9 and TRBJ1-1; possible D gene TRBD1, 5 bases. Germline CDR1 and CDR2: SEHNR and FQNEAQ (reference sequence). The ends were cut back, 5 bases at V and 0 bases at J, with 19 bases in the middle. This CDR3 comprises 17 residues.

The chain links TRBV19 to TRBJ2-7; the D gene is possibly TRBD2 (6 bases). This CDR3 comprises 14 residues. Germline V gene lookup returns CDR1 LNHDA and CDR2 SQIVND (reference sequence). V was trimmed by 4 bases and J by 6 bases, leaving 16 bases between them. Here the CDR3 reads CASSNREPITEQYF. CDR3 sequence (DNA): TGTGCCAGTAGTAACCGGGAGCCGATCACCGAGCAGTACTTC.

The chain combines TRBV5-1 with TRBJ2-3; 7 bases agree with TRBD2. The CDR3 spans 15 residues. With V trimmed by 3 bases and J by 0 bases, 4 bases remained unmatched. Germline V lookup: CDR1 SGHRS, CDR2 YFSETQ. Here the CDR3 DNA reads TGCGCCAGCAGCTATATTAGCGGGAGCACAGATACGCAGTATTTT. This translates into CASSYISGSTDTQYF.

The CDR3 region is CASSEGTGRFYEKLFF. The CDR3 DNA reads TGCGCCAGCAGCGAAGGGACAGGACGGTTTTACGAAAAACTGTTTTTT. The gene calls are TRBV4-1 and TRBJ1-4; 8 nucleotides line up with TRBD1. The CDR3 has 16 amino acids. Germline values: CDR1 MGHRA, CDR2 YSYEKL. After removal of 5 bases from V and 8 bases from J, the junction contained 13 bases not matched to a gene.

The CDR3 loop reads CASSYGLRQLNGYTF. In DNA form, the CDR3 reads TGTGCCAGCAGTTACGGGCTGCGTCAATTGAATGGCTACACCTTC. The chain is built from TRBV6-6 and TRBJ1-2; D ambiguous. V was shortened by 2 bases and J by 6 bases, with 16 bases between the two germline ends. CDR3 length: 15 residues. Germline CDR1 and CDR2: MNHNY and SVGAGI (reference sequence).

On this clone: The DNA is omitted, as the CDR3 cannot be located on it reliably, and the CDR3 follows TCRdb's listing. This chain joins TRBV28 and TRBJ1-5; the D call in the table, TRBD1, was not verified against the DNA. CDR1 is MDHEN, CDR2 SYDVKM, per germline. Counting both end residues, the CDR3 totals 15 amino acids. The CDR3 protein is CASSFGPGGVEPQHF.

J is TRBJ1-2 and V is TRBV27; D may be TRBD1 (5 bases). The CDR3 consists of 15 residues. CDR1 and CDR2 (germline): MNHEY, SMNVEV (reference sequence). V was clipped by 5 bases and J by 8 bases, with 21 bases between them. Here the CDR3 reads CASSPSPGGAWGYTF. The CDR3 DNA is TGTGCCAGCAGTCCCTCTCCGGGAGGGGCTTGGGGCTACACCTTC.

The J gene is TRBJ2-2, the V gene TRBV5-1, with 8 nucleotides matching TRBD1. There are 16 residues in the CDR3. The V segment lost 3 bases and the J segment 7 bases; nucleotides outside the gene matches: 11. Per germline, CDR1 SGHRS and CDR2 YFSETQ. DNA of the CDR3: TGCGCCAGCAGCTCGACCGACAGGGGAATTGTCGGGGAGCTGTTTTTT. Its translation is CASSSTDRGIVGELFF.

V gene TRBV13 combines with J gene TRBJ2-3, with 14 bases matching TRBD2. The germline CDR1 and CDR2 sequences are PRHDT and FYEKMQ (reference sequence). V shed 4 bases, J shed 2 bases, and the junction held 8 bases outside the gene matches. This CDR3 has 18 residues. For the CDR3, the DNA is TGTGCCAGCAGCTGGGGACTAGCGGGGGTTTGGGACACAGATACGCAGTATTTT. It codes for CASSWGLAGVWDTDTQYF.